This TCR beta chain came from a study of CD8 T cells in seronegative destructive rheumatoid arthritis (dated by TCRdb to the early 2020s). Regarding the research as a whole: Most of the eight CND-RA patients were receiving biological drugs at sampling. Peripheral CD8+ TCRbeta repertoires of CCP-negative destructive rheumatoid arthritis (CND-RA) patients were compared with newly diagnosed seropositive RA, seronegative RA and healthy controls. The seropositive RA, seronegative RA and healthy control comparison cohorts were taken from a previously published TCRbeta dataset and were not newly sequenced.

The paper as a whole reports these results and caveats: Once age was adjusted for, the CD8+ TCRbeta repertoires of CND-RA patients appeared less diverse and more clonal than the repertoires of other RA subtypes. The small size of the CND-RA cohort was noted as a limitation of the study. The authors read the apparently distinct set of enriched public clonotypes carried by CND-RA patients as support for a separate disease subset. More CMV-reactive and fewer influenza A-reactive CD8+ TCRbeta sequences were observed in CND-RA repertoires than in controls and other RA subtypes. Because no diagnostic samples were available, the TCR repertoire differences may partly reflect poor disease control over the years rather than being present at onset. Across the 90,000 to 150,000 clonotypes tested, no public clonotype enrichment remained significant after Benjamini-Hochberg correction.

CND-RA patients were negative for the clinical CCP2 antibody test, and joint destruction progressed despite active therapy. Every CND-RA patient showed typical joint destruction in the wrists and ankles and had failed conventional anti-rheumatic therapy. Instead of being sampled at diagnosis, CND-RA patients were sampled after long disease histories, which in several cases spanned decades. Around 50 millilitres of EDTA-anticoagulated peripheral blood were collected from each patient. Density gradient separation with Ficoll-Paque PLUS was used to isolate peripheral blood mononuclear cells. CD8+ cells were isolated from fresh or cryopreserved PBMCs by AutoMACS magnetic bead positive selection, with purity checked by flow cytometry. Genomic DNA was extracted using Nucleospin Tissue or Tissue XS kits and then quantified on a Qubit 2.0 fluorometer. V is cut back by 6 bases and J by 8 bases, with 19 bases in the junction unmatched. The germline V gene encodes CDR1 SEHNR and CDR2 FQNEAQ (reference sequence). Inclusive of the bounding cysteine and phenylalanine, the CDR3 is 17 residues long. The DNA shown is the 51-base CDR3, in frame from base 1.

Genomic DNA from CD8+ cells was used for TCRbeta sequencing according to the manufacturer's instructions. A genomics technology centre in Finland ran the TCRbeta sequencing, which was done with the immunoSEQ assay. The authors' pipeline ran thus. The clonotype tables produced by the immunoSEQ preprocessing pipeline were converted into VDJtools format, and any non-productive clonotypes were filtered out. Any sample with fewer than 10,000 reads was excluded, the remaining samples were subsampled to 10,000 reads, and most of the eight CND-RA samples made it through. Using the VDJtools CalcDiversityStats function on data subsampled to 10,000 reads, the Shannon-Wiener, Simpson and clonality indices were calculated. To infer antigen specificity, non-singleton TCRbeta clonotypes were hard-matched against VDJdb, with no mismatches permitted. CDR3 sequences that differed by one amino acid (Hamming distance 1) were grouped together into clusters with potentially shared antigen targets. Group enrichment of public clonotypes was tested with one-sided Fisher's exact tests after groups were resampled to six samples, with the procedure repeated ten times. What TCRdb holds here is the immuneACCESS table cut down to in-frame rearrangements. Part of the clones is not present; checked against another copy, under half of the missing clones reflect an unresolved V gene, and the others are unexplained. V and J calls and clone size follow that table, whereas D and trimming were derived from the DNA. Present in this sample are roughly 13,000 clones, roughly 80% of which were seen just once. The leading ten clones occupy around 28% of the sample.

On this clone: This receptor's antigen is unknown. The record has no base qualities; no much larger clone is one base away.

What was sequenced was CD8+ T cells from blood. The chain is made from TRBV7-9 and TRBJ2-3, and TRBD1 matches 8 of the central bases. The receptor was derived from a woman aged 25 to 50 with seronegative destructive rheumatoid arthritis. For the CDR3, the sequence is CASRSQGTGVLGGTQYF. The nucleotides read TGTGCCAGCAGGTCTCAGGGGACAGGAGTCCTCGGTGGTACGCAGTATTTT. The full variable domain, completed from the reference TRBV7-9 and TRBJ2-3 proteins outside the CDR3, reads DTGVSQNPRHKITKRGQNVTFRCDPISEHNRLYWYRQTLGQGPEFLTYFQNEAQLEKSRLLSDRFSAERPKGSFSTLEIQRTEQGDSAMYLCASRSQGTGVLGGTQYFGPGTRLTVL.